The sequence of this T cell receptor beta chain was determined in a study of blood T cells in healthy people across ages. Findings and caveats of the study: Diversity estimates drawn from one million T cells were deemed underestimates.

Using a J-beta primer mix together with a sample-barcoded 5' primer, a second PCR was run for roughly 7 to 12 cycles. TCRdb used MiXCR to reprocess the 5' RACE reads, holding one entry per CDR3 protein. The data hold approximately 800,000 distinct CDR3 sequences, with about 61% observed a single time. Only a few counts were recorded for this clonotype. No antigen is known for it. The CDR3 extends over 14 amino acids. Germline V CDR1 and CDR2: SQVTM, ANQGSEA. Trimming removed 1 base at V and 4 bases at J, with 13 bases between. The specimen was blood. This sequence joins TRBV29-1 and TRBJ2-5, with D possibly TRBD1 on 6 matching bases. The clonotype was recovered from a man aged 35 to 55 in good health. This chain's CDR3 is CSVEGHRDSETQYF. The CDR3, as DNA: TGCAGCGTTGAAGGCCACAGGGATTCAGAGACCCAGTACTTC.